The rows below give T cell receptor beta chains drawn from one sample of a study of blood T cell repertoires in COVID-19. The assay was immunoSEQ multiplex PCR, and TCRdb's table has in-frame clones only and misses some. The data hold about 250,000 clones, with 90% observed a single time. The sequenced sample was peripheral blood. The receptors were sampled from a woman between 55 and 75 years old with COVID-19, enrolled during active disease. Both conserved end residues are part of each CDR3. D genes are given only for firm matches. Rows give clone size only sometimes, using once, few, many, or a class for an expanded clone.

D gene	J gene	V gene	clone size	CDR3 protein	CDR3 DNA
TRBD1	TRBJ1-2	TRBV14	.	CASSGLPSVRGPNYGYTF	TGTGCCAGCAGCGGGTTACCGTCTGTAAGGGGGCCTAACTATGGCTACACCTTC
.	TRBJ2-7	TRBV3-1/TRBV3-2	.	CASSQEGSVYEQYF	TGTGCCAGCAGCCAAGAGGGCTCCGTTTACGAGCAGTACTTC
.	TRBJ2-7	TRBV5-6	few	CASSRGTDEQYF	TGTGCCAGCAGCCGGGGAACAGACGAGCAGTACTTC
.	TRBJ2-7	TRBV12-2	.	CASLLRGLPRSRGNLYEQYF	TGTGCAAGTCTCCTAAGGGGACTACCCCGAAGTAGGGGGAATTTATACGAGCAGTACTTC
.	TRBJ1-1	TRBV5-4	.	CASSTQGENTEAFF	TGTGCCAGCAGTACCCAGGGTGAGAACACTGAAGCTTTCTTT
TRBD1	TRBJ1-6	TRBV19	few	CASSLGQQNSPLHF	TGTGCCAGTAGCCTGGGACAGCAAAATTCACCCCTCCACTTT
.	TRBJ2-1	TRBV24-1	.	CATSDRGNEQFF	TGTGCCACCAGTGATCGCGGCAATGAGCAGTTCTTC
.	TRBJ1-5	TRBV11-2	once	CASSLVRGYQPQHF	TGTGCCAGCAGCTTAGTAAGGGGTTATCAGCCCCAGCATTTT
.	TRBJ2-7	TRBV11-2	few	CASSASYEQYF	TGTGCCAGCAGCGCCAGTTACGAGCAGTACTTC
.	TRBJ2-1	TRBV7-9	.	CASSVGQSNEQFF	TGTGCCAGCAGCGTAGGACAGTCCAATGAGCAGTTCTTC
TRBD2	TRBJ2-1	TRBV30	.	CAWRPRLAGINEQFF	TGTGCCTGGAGGCCACGACTAGCGGGGATCAATGAGCAGTTCTTC
TRBD1	TRBJ2-1	TRBV6-5	.	CASRDRAYNEQFF	TGTGCCAGCAGGGACAGGGCCTACAATGAGCAGTTCTTC
TRBD2	TRBJ2-7	TRBV9	.	CASSGEGLAGAVAYEQYF	TGTGCCAGCAGCGGTGAGGGGCTAGCGGGGGCGGTAGCCTACGAGCAGTACTTC
.	TRBJ1-4	TRBV7-3	.	CASSLTGARREKLFF	TGTGCCAGCAGCTTAACGGGGGCGCGGAGGGAAAAACTGTTTTTT
.	TRBJ1-6	TRBV19	once	CASSMIQNNSPLHF	TGTGCCAGTAGTATGATACAGAATAATTCACCCCTCCACTTT
.	TRBJ1-6	TRBV9	.	CASNLGGGEGSPLHF	TGTGCCAGCAATCTGGGGGGGGGCGAAGGTTCACCCCTCCACTTT
.	TRBJ1-3	TRBV7-8	.	CASSFSSGAFRASSGNTIYF	TGTGCCAGCAGCTTCAGCTCAGGGGCCTTCAGAGCCTCCTCTGGAAACACCATATATTTT
TRBD2	TRBJ2-5	TRBV27	.	CASTPGIAGGPGQTQYF	TGTGCCAGCACCCCCGGGATAGCGGGGGGGCCGGGCCAGACCCAGTACTTC
.	TRBJ1-2	TRBV24-1	once	CATSPGQPNTGYTF	TGTGCCACCAGCCCTGGACAGCCAAACACGGGCTACACCTTC
.	TRBJ2-3	TRBV6-5	.	CASSYSRQGRVDTQYF	TGTGCCAGCAGTTACTCACGGCAGGGGAGGGTAGATACGCAGTATTTT
TRBD1	TRBJ2-7	TRBV7-9	.	CASSPGTGEVEQYF	TGTGCCAGCAGCCCTGGGACAGGGGAGGTCGAGCAGTACTTC
TRBD1	TRBJ2-1	TRBV14	once	CASSRWTGSTYNLNEQFF	TGTGCCAGCAGCCGCTGGACAGGTTCAACTTATAACCTCAATGAGCAGTTCTTC
.	TRBJ2-3	TRBV18	.	CASSRRSTGKGTDTQYF	TGTGCCAGCTCACGGCGGTCTACGGGAAAGGGTACAGATACGCAGTATTTT
TRBD2	TRBJ2-1	TRBV11-3	.	CASSLRLAGTYNEQFF	TGTGCCAGCAGCTTAAGGTTAGCGGGGACCTACAATGAGCAGTTCTTC
.	TRBJ1-1	TRBV7-9	.	CASSRGRGFFGAFF	TGTGCCAGCAGCCGGGGCCGGGGGTTTTTCGGAGCTTTCTTT
.	TRBJ1-6	TRBV7-9	.	CASSLVWAHSNSPLHF	TGTGCCAGCAGCTTAGTTTGGGCACACTCTAATTCACCCCTCCACTTT
TRBD1	TRBJ1-2	TRBV5-6	.	CASTMDRAKGYTF	TGTGCCAGCACCATGGACAGGGCGAAGGGCTACACCTTC
.	TRBJ1-3	TRBV4-1	.	CASSPLGITGNTIYF	TGCGCCAGCAGCCCCCTCGGGATAACTGGAAACACCATATATTTT
TRBD2	TRBJ2-2	TRBV10-3	.	CAISDHSGGASGELFF	TGTGCCATCAGTGACCATAGCGGGGGGGCCTCCGGGGAGCTGTTTTTT
TRBD2	TRBJ2-1	TRBV7-2	few	CASSSPGLGLNEQFF	TGTGCCAGCAGCTCGCCGGGACTAGGCCTCAATGAGCAGTTCTTC
.	TRBJ2-2	TRBV3-1/TRBV3-2	.	CASSQAGVSTGELFF	TGTGCCAGCAGCCAAGCGGGTGTATCCACCGGGGAGCTGTTTTTT
TRBD1	TRBJ1-6	TRBV5-1	few	CASSPEQGAYSPLHF	TGCGCCAGCTCCCCCGAACAGGGGGCGTATTCACCCCTCCACTTT
TRBD2	TRBJ2-1	TRBV6-2/TRBV6-3	.	CASRPTSGGSKFF	TGTGCCAGCAGGCCTACTAGCGGGGGGTCGAAGTTCTTC
.	TRBJ2-2	TRBV5-1	.	CASSTVGLPNTGELFF	TGCGCCAGCAGCACGGTCGGACTCCCGAACACCGGGGAGCTGTTTTTT
.	TRBJ1-5	TRBV27	.	CASSFRWGNQPQHF	TGTGCCAGCAGTTTCAGGTGGGGCAATCAGCCCCAGCATTTT